Shown below are 3 T cell receptor beta chains from a single sample sequenced in a study of T-cell memory formation after mild COVID-19. TCRdb re-called the 5' RACE reads with MiXCR, one entry per CDR3 protein. The sample lists roughly 340,000 distinct CDR3 sequences; roughly 20% were seen once. Specimen: PBMCs or a T cell subset sorted from them (not recorded which). The receptors were sampled from a man between 18 and 29 years old who had mild COVID-19 (a few samples of this study predate the infection). Cell type and time point are not known.

This rearrangement joins TRBV27 to TRBJ1-5, with D uncertain. V was shortened by 4 bases and J by 3 bases, with 7 bases between the two germline ends. Germline CDR1 and CDR2: MNHEY and SMNVEV (reference sequence). The CDR3 is 13 residues long. The CDR3 nucleotides are TGTGCCAGCAGTTCGTGGGACAATCAGCCCCAGCATTTT. Translated, it gives CASSSWDNQPQHF.

J is TRBJ1-2 and V is TRBV10-3, with D possibly TRBD1 on 5 matching bases. Germline CDR1 reads ENHRY; CDR2 reads SYGVKD. V was cut by 0 bases and J by 4 bases, with 15 bases left in between. CDR3 length equals 16 residues. The CDR3 sequence: CAISESPQGRSYGYTF. As DNA, the CDR3 is TGTGCCATCAGTGAGTCGCCCCAGGGCCGGAGCTATGGCTACACCTTC.

V and J are TRBV2 and TRBJ2-7; no clear D gene. V gave up 3 bases and J gave up 1 base, with 7 bases separating them. The germline V gene encodes CDR1 SNHLY and CDR2 FYNNEI. This CDR3 spans 13 amino acids. CDR3 coding DNA: TGTGCCAGCAGTGAGTGGGAATCCTACGAGCAGTACTTC. Amino acids: CASSEWESYEQYF.